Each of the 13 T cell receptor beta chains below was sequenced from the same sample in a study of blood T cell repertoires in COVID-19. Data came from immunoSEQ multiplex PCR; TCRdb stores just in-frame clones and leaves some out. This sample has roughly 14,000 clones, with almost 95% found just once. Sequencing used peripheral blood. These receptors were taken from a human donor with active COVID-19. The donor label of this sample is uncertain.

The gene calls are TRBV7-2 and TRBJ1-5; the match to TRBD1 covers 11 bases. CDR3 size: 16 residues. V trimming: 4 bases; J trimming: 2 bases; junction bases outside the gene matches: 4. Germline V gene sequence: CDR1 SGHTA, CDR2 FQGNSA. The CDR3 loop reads CASSWDRGDGNQPQHF. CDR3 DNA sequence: TGTGCCAGCAGCTGGGACAGGGGGGATGGCAATCAGCCCCAGCATTTT.

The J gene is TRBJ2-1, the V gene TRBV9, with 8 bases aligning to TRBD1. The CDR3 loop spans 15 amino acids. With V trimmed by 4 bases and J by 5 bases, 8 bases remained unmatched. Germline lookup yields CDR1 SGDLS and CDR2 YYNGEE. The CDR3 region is CASSSRSGGNNEQFF. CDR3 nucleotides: TGTGCCAGCAGCTCGAGGTCAGGGGGCAACAATGAGCAGTTCTTC.

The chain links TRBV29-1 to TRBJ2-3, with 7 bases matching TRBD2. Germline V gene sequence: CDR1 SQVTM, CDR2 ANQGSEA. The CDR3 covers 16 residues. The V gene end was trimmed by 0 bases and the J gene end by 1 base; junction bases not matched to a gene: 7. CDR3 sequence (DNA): TGCAGCGTTGAAGATGGGGCGGGAGCCCGCACAGATACGCAGTATTTT. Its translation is CSVEDGAGARTDTQYF.

This chain's CDR3 is CASSPGQGLSGANVLTF. The CDR3 nucleotides are TGTGCCAGCAGCCCGGGACAGGGGCTCTCTGGGGCCAACGTCCTGACTTTC. The V call is TRBV28, the J call TRBJ2-6; 10 nucleotides align to TRBD1. CDR1 MDHEN and CDR2 SYDVKM come from the germline V gene. V dropped 6 bases and J dropped 0; count of bases not matched to a gene: 5. This CDR3 contains 17 residues.

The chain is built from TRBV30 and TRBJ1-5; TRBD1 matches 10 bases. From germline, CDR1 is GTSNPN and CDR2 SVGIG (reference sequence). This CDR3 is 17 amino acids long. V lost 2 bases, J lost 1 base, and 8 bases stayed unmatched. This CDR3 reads CAWSWDRGPRSNQPQHF. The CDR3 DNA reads TGTGCCTGGAGTTGGGACAGGGGACCGAGAAGCAATCAGCCCCAGCATTTT.

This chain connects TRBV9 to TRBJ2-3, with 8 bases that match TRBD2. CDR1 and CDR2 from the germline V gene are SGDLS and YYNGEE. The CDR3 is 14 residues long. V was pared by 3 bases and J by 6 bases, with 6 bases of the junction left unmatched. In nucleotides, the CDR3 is TGTGCCAGCAGCGCTAGCGGGTACGGGGATACGCAGTATTTT. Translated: CASSASGYGDTQYF.

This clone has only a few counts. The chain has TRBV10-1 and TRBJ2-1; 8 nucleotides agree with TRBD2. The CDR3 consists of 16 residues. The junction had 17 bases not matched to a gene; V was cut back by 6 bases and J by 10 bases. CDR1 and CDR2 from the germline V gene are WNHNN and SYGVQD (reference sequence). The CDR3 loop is CASSPGAGRGYGEQFF. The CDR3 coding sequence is TGCGCCAGCAGCCCAGGGGCCGGGAGGGGATACGGCGAGCAGTTCTTC.

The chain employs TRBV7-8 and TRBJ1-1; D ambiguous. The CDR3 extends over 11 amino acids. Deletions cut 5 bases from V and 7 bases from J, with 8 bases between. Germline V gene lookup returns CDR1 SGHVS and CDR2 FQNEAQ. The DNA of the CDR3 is TGTGCCAGCAGCCCCGAGCTTGAAGCTTTCTTT. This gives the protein CASSPELEAFF.

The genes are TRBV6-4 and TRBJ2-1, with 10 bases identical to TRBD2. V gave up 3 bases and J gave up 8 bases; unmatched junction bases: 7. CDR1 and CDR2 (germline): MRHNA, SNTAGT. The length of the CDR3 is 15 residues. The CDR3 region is CASSEGLAGVYEQFF. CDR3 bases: TGTGCCAGCAGTGAAGGGCTAGCGGGAGTATATGAGCAGTTCTTC.

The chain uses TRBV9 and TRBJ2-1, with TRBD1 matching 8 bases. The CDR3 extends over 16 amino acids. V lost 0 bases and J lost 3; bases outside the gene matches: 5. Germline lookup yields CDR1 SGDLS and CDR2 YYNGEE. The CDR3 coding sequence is TGTGCCAGCAGCGTAGAAGGACAGGGTATCTACAATGAGCAGTTCTTC. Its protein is CASSVEGQGIYNEQFF.

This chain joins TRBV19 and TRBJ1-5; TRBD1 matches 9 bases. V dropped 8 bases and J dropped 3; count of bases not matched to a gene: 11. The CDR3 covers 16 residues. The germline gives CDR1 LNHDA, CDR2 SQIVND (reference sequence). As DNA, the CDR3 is TGTGCCAGTTTGGGACAGGGACCCGGTATCAATCAGCCCCAGCATTTT. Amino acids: CASLGQGPGINQPQHF.

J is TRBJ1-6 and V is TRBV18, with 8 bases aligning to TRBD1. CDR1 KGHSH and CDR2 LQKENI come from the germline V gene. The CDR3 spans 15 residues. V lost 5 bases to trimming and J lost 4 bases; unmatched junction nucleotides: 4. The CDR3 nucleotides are TGTGCCAGCTCATCGGGACAGGAGTATAATTCACCCCTCCACTTT. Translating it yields CASSSGQEYNSPLHF.

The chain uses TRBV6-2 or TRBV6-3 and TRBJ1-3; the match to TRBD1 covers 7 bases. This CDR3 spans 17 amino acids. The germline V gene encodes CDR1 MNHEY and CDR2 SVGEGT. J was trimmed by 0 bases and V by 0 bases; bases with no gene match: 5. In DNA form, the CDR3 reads TGTGCCAGCAGTTACTCGTCGGGACAGCTCTCTGGAAACACCATATATTTT. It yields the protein CASSYSSGQLSGNTIYF.